Here is one T cell receptor (beta chain) with its context. What it binds is not known. PCR involved 60 Vbeta and 13 Jbeta primers. Sequencing was performed with immunoSEQ multiplex PCR; in TCRdb, only in-frame clones are kept and a portion is missing. The table records some 150,000 clones, around 10% of them present only once. This record comes from a study of cytomegalovirus exposure and HLA in healthy donors. Overall study results and limits: A reported reduction in N-insertions relative to the approximately 640-donor mean was seen in an Asian-associated ancestry cluster in a later analysis. TCR beta sequences reportedly predicted most subjects' HLA-A and HLA-B alleles accurately. Reported performance of the classifier showed diagnosis of cytomegalovirus status with high specificity and sensitivity.

The CDR3 has 16 residues. Germline lookup yields CDR1 SGHNT and CDR2 YYREEE (reference sequence). The V segment lost 3 bases and the J segment 5 bases; nucleotides outside the gene matches: 9. The clonotype comes from a woman in her 40s in good health and CMV-seropositive. Material for sequencing was PBMCs. The rearrangement uses TRBV5-4 and TRBJ2-7; 12 nucleotides align to TRBD1. The CDR3 spells CASSSRRDRGPHEQYF. CDR3 DNA: TGTGCCAGCAGCTCCCGCCGGGACAGGGGGCCGCACGAGCAGTACTTC.